This T cell receptor (beta chain) was captured by sequencing in a study of shared clonotypes between healthy human individuals. Naive CD8 populations comprised CD45RO-negative cells positively selected for CCR7, excluding terminally differentiated effector memory CD45RA+ cells. Notes on the study in general: Richness estimates generally favored naive over memory subsets.

This CDR3 comprises 15 residues. The V gene lost 4 bases and the J gene lost 4 bases, with 18 bases spanning the gap. Germline lookup yields CDR1 SGDLS and CDR2 YYNGEE. TCRdb's table, derived via immunoSEQ multiplex PCR, lists solely in-frame clones and lacks some. This table holds around 650,000 clones, 95% to 96% found once. About this clone: Its target is unknown.

The receptor comes from a woman in her twenties or thirties in good health. Sequenced input: naive CD8+ T cells sorted from blood. The chain couples TRBV9 to TRBJ2-7; a possible D gene is TRBD1 (6 bases). CDR3 DNA: TGTGCCAGCAGCCCACGACAGGACCTCTCTTACGAGCAGTACTTC. Its protein is CASSPRQDLSYEQYF.